This TCR beta chain is drawn from a study of cytomegalovirus exposure and HLA in healthy donors (dated by TCRdb to 2017 to 2019). In the study overall: An earlier analysis of several hundred of the donors reported about 280 Gb of sequence data and roughly 120 million unique TCR beta sequences obtained from around 190 million T cells. An earlier analysis of several hundred of the donors applied high-throughput TCR beta sequencing to assess whether each TCR beta V gene segment acted as functional or pseudogenic. All discovery cohort repertoires had been generated on a single sequencing platform. The study aimed to test whether signatures of past pathogen exposure could be identified by cataloging public T cell receptors. About 300 gigabases of sequencing data and some 85 million unique TCR sequences were included in an early release covering about 600 HLA-typed donors. The study used immunosequencing to profile the T cell repertoires of approximately 650 subjects and linked those repertoires to cytomegalovirus serostatus. To study patterns of TCR occurrence, a later analysis re-analyzed previously published TCR beta repertoires from just over 650 donors and added high-resolution HLA genotyping. The study combined high-throughput TCR immunosequencing, statistical association of individual TCRs with disease status, and machine learning to predict cytomegalovirus infection status. About five DR-DQ haplotypes were handled as single units for association and clustering, since linkage in the cohort was strong. The later analysis used no new phenotypic data to find candidate immune exposures, relying instead on TCR beta sequences and their occurrence across donors. Among some 410 genotyped donors of the cohort, an average of approximately 220,000 unique TCR beta nucleotide sequences was sequenced per donor, of which about 18% were non-productive. The genetic ancestry cluster associated with self-reported Caucasian donors included roughly four fifths of the 398 genotyped donors. In addition to the first cohort of approximately 650 subjects, a separate validation cohort of about 120 different subjects was used. Class I and class II HLA loci were covered by the typing at four-digit resolution. Donor age, sex, ethnicity and CMV serostatus were compiled together with the repertoire data. The number of typed donors differed by locus: roughly 629-630 for A, B, C, DRB1 and DQB1; roughly 510 for DQA1; 606 for DPA1; and around 450 for DPB1. A later genetic analysis took genome-wide SNP genotypes for about three fifths of the 666 donors and used that subset as a discovery cohort. Overall results and qualifications from the work: In a later analysis, most CMV-associated TCR beta chains were found to appear HLA-restricted, with HLA associations seemingly driven largely by CMV exposure. In both the original and validation cohorts, the classifier was reported to diagnose cytomegalovirus status with high specificity and sensitivity. Some IMGT-functional V segments, including TRBV6-2 and TRBV6-3, could not be distinguished by the 87-base-pair reads and were therefore excluded. Because counts were too low, roughly 16 rarely observed V segments, including chromosome 9 orphons, were left out of the earlier analysis of 500 to 750 of the donors. According to a later analysis, parvovirus B19, influenza, CMV and Epstein-Barr virus appeared linked to several top co-occurrence clusters. Immune exposure information for the cohort was limited to CMV serostatus. In vitro tests confirmed that a few of the cytomegalovirus-associated TCR beta chains recognize cytomegalovirus antigens. HLA typing was unavailable for some donors at each locus, so association tests used only the typed subset. Presence/absence analyses assumed roughly uniform sequencing depth across donors, an assumption that may not hold. A cluster of highly shared sequence variants was judged likely to be a technical artifact of the sequencing pipeline. In an earlier analysis of approximately 600 of the donors, most TCR beta V segments were observed in productive rearrangements about 87% or about 30% of the time, broadly matching IMGT annotations. A further reported finding was that TCR beta sequences accurately predicted the HLA-A and HLA-B alleles for most subjects in the first cohort. Compared with equally common non-associated chains, HLA-associated TCR beta chains in a later analysis were more clonally expanded and had lower generation probabilities. Linkage disequilibrium might explain the correlated functional status among segregating V segments, but an unknown experimental factor could not be excluded. Assigning TCR associations to individual alleles was difficult when HLA alleles, especially DR and DQ, strongly co-occurred. According to the authors, the approach could potentially be generalized to other disease states and immunological phenotypes. The study gave a list of roughly 150 TCR beta chains associated with cytomegalovirus. This cohort had only TCR beta chains sequenced, and the lack of alpha or paired-chain data limited which features could be detected. An association between a missense DCLRE1C variant and V-gene and J-gene trimming of TCR beta chains was found in a later genetic analysis and replicated in an independent cohort. A later analysis associated 16,951 TCR beta sequences with specific HLA alleles at a false discovery rate of 0.05. Most TCR sequences were observed very rarely across donors, whereas some public TCRs were present in many individuals. A later analysis found that TCR association rates varied across HLA loci, with DRB1 alleles showing the most associated TCRs and HLA-C alleles the fewest. Compared with the roughly 670-donor mean, donors in an Asian-associated ancestry cluster had fewer N-insertions in productive TCRs, according to a later genetic analysis.

The cohort comprised some 730 healthy bone marrow donors. At the time of sampling, every cohort member was nominally healthy, though immune exposures that went unrecorded were likely present. The donor was CMV seropositive and was included in the group of 250 to 300 seropositive cohort members. Each donor provided a peripheral blood sample, and peripheral blood mononuclear cells were used for TCR beta sequencing. Genomic DNA was extracted from the blood cell samples with the Qiagen DNeasy Blood Extraction Kit. The CDR3 starts with the cysteine, ends with the phenylalanine, and has 15 residues. Only the CDR3 portion is preserved as DNA: 45 bases, with reading frame beginning at the first base. The V end gives up 5 bases and the J end 7 bases, leaving 10 bases in the junction not matched to a gene. Per the germline V gene, SGHTA is the CDR1 and FQGNSA is the CDR2. The protocol used for the library was the immunoSEQ multiplex PCR assay. For the multiplex PCR, a mixture combining 60 forward primers for TCR Vbeta segments and 13 reverse primers for TCR Jbeta segments was used. A multiplex PCR assay on genomic DNA amplified the CDR3 region of rearranged TCR beta genes. The amplified TCR beta libraries were sequenced on the Illumina HiSeq System as 87-base-pair reads. Under the source paper's analysis protocol: A later analysis tallied roughly 76 million unique TCR beta chains across the 660 or so repertoires, and some 10 million of those chains were shared by two or more donors. To remove PCR and sequencing errors, raw reads were error-corrected and collapsed into unique sequences using a nearest-neighbor algorithm that merged closely related sequences. To assign V, D and J gene segments, CDR3 sequences were aligned to IMGT reference sequences. For a sequence to be retained, a match of at least six nucleotides was required to both a V gene segment and a J gene segment. A rearrangement was called productive if the CDR3 had no stop codons and remained in frame with V and J, and every other rearrangement was called non-productive. Following IMGT convention, CDR3 was defined as the stretch from the second conserved V-encoded cysteine to the conserved J-encoded phenylalanine. Sequences without an unambiguous match to a single V gene segment were excluded from the earlier analysis of a few hundred of the donors. In an earlier analysis of 587 of the donors, V segments were called functional above 56.7% productive rearrangements and were called segregating when the between-donor standard deviation exceeded 5%. A statistical classification framework was built to diagnose cytomegalovirus status from the catalog of TCR beta chain sequences. In a later analysis, V and J genes were assigned by comparing TCR nucleotide sequences against IMGT/GENE-DB human TR gene sequences. The TCRdist pipeline was used in a later analysis to assign CDR3 sequences and most-parsimonious VDJ recombination scenarios. In a later analysis, every TCR beta chain was defined by the combination of its CDR3 amino acid sequence and its V-gene family, and reads without a unique V-gene family were dropped. In a later analysis, several hundred highly shared, low-generation-probability nucleotide sequences were removed to address suspected cross-contamination and a sequencing artifact. In a later analysis, a clonal expansion index for each public chain was calculated from normalized within-repertoire ranks of inferred template counts. In a later analysis, generation probabilities were computed using a VDJ recombination model fitted to out-of-frame rearrangements, and the results were checked against IGoR. In a later analysis, hypergeometric tests were used to score TCR-TCR, TCR-HLA and TCR-CMV co-occurrence, with a repertoire-size bias correction applied to TCR pairs. False discovery rates were estimated in a later analysis by permuting HLA or CMV assignments 20 times. In a later analysis, co-occurring TCRs were grouped with DBSCAN, and TCRdist sequence similarity was added when clustering was performed within HLA-allele-positive subsets. Repertoires with fewer than 30,000 or more than 120,000 public chains, plus five repertoires with anomalous nucleotide sharing, were excluded from co-occurrence clustering. In its TCRdb copy, this immuneACCESS table keeps in-frame sequences only and misses some clones. Where compared with another copy, unresolved V genes explain less than half of these, and the others have no known cause. From that table come the V and J calls and clone size; the DNA was used to work out D and trimming. In this sample the table shows about 150,000 clones, roughly 87% of which occur a single time. In total, the top ten clones hold 5.7% of the sample.

This clone was seen a few times. Its antigen has not been determined. Base-call qualities are not available, and no considerably larger clone is one nucleotide away. Here the chain combines TRBV7-2 and TRBJ2-4; the junction holds 8 bases that match TRBD2. Sequences were obtained from PBMCs. This receptor was identified in a man aged 25 to 40 in good health and CMV-seropositive. The nucleotides read TGTGCCAGCAGCCGCCCGGCCGGGGGGGATAACATTCAGTACTTC. It encodes CASSRPAGGDNIQYF.